This entry lists 8 T cell receptor beta chains sequenced from one sample in a study of blood T cell repertoires in COVID-19. Assay used: immunoSEQ multiplex PCR; TCRdb lists only in-frame clones, some missing. The sample shows more than 55,000 clones, 75% to 90% of them seen only once. Sequenced: peripheral blood. Receptors originate from a woman aged 55-70 years with COVID-19, enrolled during active disease.

This chain links TRBV19 with TRBJ2-7, with TRBD1 as a possible D gene (6 bases). The CDR3 sequence is 13 residues long. V was cut by 3 bases and J by 4 bases, with 10 bases left in between. Germline CDR1 LNHDA, CDR2 SQIVND (reference sequence). The CDR3 reads CASSMSGQYEQYF. In DNA form, the CDR3 reads TGTGCCAGTAGTATGTCCGGACAGTACGAGCAGTACTTC.

The chain links TRBV30 to TRBJ1-2, with TRBD1 identical over 9 bases. Germline CDR1 reads GTSNPN; CDR2 reads SVGIG (reference sequence). This CDR3 spans 13 amino acids. Trimming at V came to 6 bases and at J to 4 bases, leaving 6 bases not matched to a gene. The CDR3 DNA sequence: TGTGCCTGTTCTACAGGGGGCTCCTATGGCTACACCTTC. Amino acid sequence: CACSTGGSYGYTF.

The chain joins TRBV27 to TRBJ1-2; 8 positions match TRBD1. The germline V gene has CDR1 MNHEY and CDR2 SMNVEV (reference sequence). With 4 bases clipped from V and 7 bases from J, the junction kept 11 bases outside the gene matches. The CDR3 has 15 amino acids. The CDR3 DNA sequence: TGTGCCAGCAGTTCACGGGGACAGGAGGCTCTTGGCTACACCTTC. This gives the protein CASSSRGQEALGYTF.

V is TRBV4-3 and J is TRBJ2-1; 7 bases are shared with TRBD1. Trimming took 0 bases from V and 4 from J; bases not matched to a gene: 6. CDR1 and CDR2 from the germline V gene are LGHNA and YSLEER. The length of the CDR3 is 16 residues. CDR3 in DNA: TGCGCCAGCAGCCAAGATGAGGGGGCGAAATACAATGAGCAGTTCTTC. This gives the protein CASSQDEGAKYNEQFF.

The chain links TRBV27 to TRBJ1-1; 10 positions agree with TRBD1. The CDR3 has 16 amino acids. V lost 5 bases to trimming and J lost 3 bases; unmatched junction nucleotides: 9. Germline-derived CDR1 and CDR2 are MNHEY and SMNVEV (reference sequence). DNA of the CDR3: TGTGCCAGCAGTCCTTCGACAGGGGGCGCGCACACTGAAGCTTTCTTT. The encoded protein is CASSPSTGGAHTEAFF.

There are a few counts of this clone. The chain couples TRBV4-3 to TRBJ1-4; the match to TRBD1 covers 9 bases. Germline CDR1 LGHNA, CDR2 YSLEER. The CDR3 is made up of 16 amino acids. Trimming removed 4 bases from V and 6 bases from J; junction bases left unmatched: 9. The CDR3 DNA is TGCGCCAGCAGCCCCGACGGCACAGGGGGCTATGAAAAACTGTTTTTT. The encoded protein is CASSPDGTGGYEKLFF.

The chain is built from TRBV2 and TRBJ2-2, with unresolved D. The CDR3 is 15 residues long. Germline V gene sequence: CDR1 SNHLY, CDR2 FYNNEI. Trimming cost V 3 bases and J 0 bases, with 8 bases left between them. This CDR3 is CASSEAVTNTGELFF. DNA for the CDR3: TGTGCCAGCAGTGAGGCTGTGACGAACACCGGGGAGCTGTTTTTT.

As for this clone: The identical CDR3 is also encoded by other nucleotide sequences in the sample. The rearrangement uses TRBV5-1 and TRBJ2-3, with 15 bases lining up with TRBD2. Germline values: CDR1 SGHRS, CDR2 YFSETQ. This CDR3 is 17 amino acids long. Losses at the gene ends were 4 bases for V and 4 bases for J; bases not matched to a gene: 7. The CDR3 protein is CASSARTSGRAADTQYF. In nucleotides, the CDR3 is TGCGCCAGCAGCGCCCGGACTAGCGGGAGGGCCGCAGATACGCAGTATTTT.